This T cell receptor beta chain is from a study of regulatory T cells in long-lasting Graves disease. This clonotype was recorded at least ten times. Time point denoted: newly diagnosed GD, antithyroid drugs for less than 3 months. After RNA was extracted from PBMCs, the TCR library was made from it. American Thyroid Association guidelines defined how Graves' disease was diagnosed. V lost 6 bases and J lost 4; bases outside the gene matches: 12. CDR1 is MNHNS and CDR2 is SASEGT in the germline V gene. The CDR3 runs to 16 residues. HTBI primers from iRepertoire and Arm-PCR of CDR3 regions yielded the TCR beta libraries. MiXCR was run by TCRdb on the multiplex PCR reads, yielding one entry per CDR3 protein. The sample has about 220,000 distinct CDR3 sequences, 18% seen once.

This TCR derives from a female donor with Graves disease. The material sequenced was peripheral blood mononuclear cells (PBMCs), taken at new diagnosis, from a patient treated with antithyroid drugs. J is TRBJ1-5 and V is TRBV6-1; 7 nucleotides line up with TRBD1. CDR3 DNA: TGTGCCAGCAGCCAACCGGGACAGATGGTTAATCAGCCCCAGCATTTT. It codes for CASSQPGQMVNQPQHF.